This T cell receptor (beta chain) emerged from a study of circulating CD8 cells and anti-PD-1 response in melanoma. Notes on the study in general: PD-1 and DPOS subsets showed similar, higher clonality than DNEG.

TCR libraries were prepared from around 15 ng of total RNA with the QIAseq Immune Repertoire TCR panel. TCRdb ran MiXCR on the reads and lists one entry per CDR3 protein. This table holds under 2,500 distinct CDR3 sequences, approximately 6.4% found once. V gave up 10 bases and J gave up 4 bases, with 20 bases separating them. CDR3 length equals 14 residues. The germline V gene encodes CDR1 LNHDA and CDR2 SQIVND (reference sequence). Judged by abundance, this clonotype is medium-sized. Its antigen remains unknown. From live CD3+CD8+TCRalphabeta+ cells, four PD-1 and/or TIGIT subsets were sorted. The V and J genes are TRBV19 and TRBJ2-7; tentative D call: TRBD2 (7 bases). The sequences come from CD8+ T cells from PBMCs, collected at baseline or after one month of anti-PD-1 therapy (not recorded which). The clonotype was recovered from a human donor with melanoma. CDR3 in DNA: TGTGCCACACGCCCAACGGGGGGCGCGTACGAGCAGTACTTC. It is translated as CATRPTGGAYEQYF.